The clone carrying this T cell receptor beta chain occurred once. Its antigen is not known. This sample was included in a study of identifying expanded T cells in peripheral blood. General study results and limits: Differentially abundant clones: around 1.2 between replicates, 15 to 17 at roughly 13 days, around 20 at four. Clone count variance between approximately two-week samples rose with total template count.

The CDR3 contains 14 residues. The V and J ends lost 10 bases and 3 bases, in that order; junction bases with no gene match: 6. Germline-derived CDR1 and CDR2 are MDHEN and SYDVKM. Clones were sequenced by immunoSEQ multiplex PCR, and TCRdb holds only the in-frame ones, with some missing. The profile shows 90,000 to 120,000 clones, around 88% of them singletons. Collection occurred without any documented infections or immune events in donors. What was sequenced was blood. The chain is built from TRBV28 and TRBJ1-4, with 9 bases matching TRBD1. The receptor was derived from a person aged 18 to 75 in good health. The CDR3 DNA reads as TGTGCCACCGGACAGGGGTCCGCTAATGAAAAACTGTTTTTT. Translation: CATGQGSANEKLFF.